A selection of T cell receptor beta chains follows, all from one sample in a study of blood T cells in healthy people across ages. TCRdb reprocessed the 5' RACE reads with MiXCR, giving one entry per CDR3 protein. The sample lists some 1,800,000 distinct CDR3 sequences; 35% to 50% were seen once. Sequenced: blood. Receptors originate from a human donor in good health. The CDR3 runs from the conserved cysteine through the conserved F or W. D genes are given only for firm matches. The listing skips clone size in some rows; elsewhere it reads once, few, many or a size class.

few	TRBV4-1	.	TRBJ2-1	CASSLEHSEQFF	TGCGCCAGCAGCCTTGAACACAGTGAGCAGTTCTTC
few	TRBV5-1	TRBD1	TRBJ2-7	CASSFKGAPAYEQYF	TGCGCCAGCAGCTTTAAGGGGGCCCCCGCGTACGAGCAGTACTTC
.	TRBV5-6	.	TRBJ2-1	CASSRNRNEQFF	TGTGCCAGCAGTCGGAACCGAAATGAGCAGTTCTTC
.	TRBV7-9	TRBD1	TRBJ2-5	CASNSPATGTGGEKTQYF	TGTGCCAGCAACTCACCTGCAACCGGGACAGGGGGCGAGAAGACCCAGTACTTC
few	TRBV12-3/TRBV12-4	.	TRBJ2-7	CASSRRASYEQYF	TGTGCCAGCAGTCGAAGGGCGAGTTACGAGCAGTACTTC
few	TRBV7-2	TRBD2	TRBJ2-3	CASSLGGTSGVQYF	TGTGCCAGCAGCTTAGGTGGGACTAGCGGGGTCCAGTATTTT
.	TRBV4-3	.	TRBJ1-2	CASSQDAHRNYGYTF	TGCGCCAGCAGCCAAGATGCGCACAGGAACTATGGCTACACCTTC
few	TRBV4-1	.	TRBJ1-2	CASSYGQGPINRGYTF	TGCGCCAGCAGCTATGGGCAGGGACCGATAAATCGTGGCTACACCTTC
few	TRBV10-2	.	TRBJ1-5	CASSGGHNQPQHF	TGCGCCAGCAGTGGAGGCCATAATCAGCCCCAGCATTTT
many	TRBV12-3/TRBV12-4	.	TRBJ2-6	CASRNTGFSGANVLTF	TGTGCCAGCAGAAATACAGGGTTCTCTGGGGCCAACGTCCTGACTTTC
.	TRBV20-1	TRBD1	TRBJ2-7	CSARDPGTGIYEQYF	TGCAGTGCTAGAGACCCCGGGACAGGGATCTACGAGCAGTACTTC
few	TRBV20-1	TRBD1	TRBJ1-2	CSARVNQGTGANYGYTF	TGCAGTGCTAGGGTAAACCAGGGGACAGGGGCTAACTATGGCTACACCTTC
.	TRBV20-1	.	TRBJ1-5	CSARVPVGGQPQHF	TGCAGTGCTAGAGTTCCCGTTGGTGGACAGCCCCAGCATTTT
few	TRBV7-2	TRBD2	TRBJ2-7	CASSLNHPRAGDEQYF	TGTGCCAGCAGCTTAAACCATCCAAGGGCGGGGGACGAGCAGTACTTC
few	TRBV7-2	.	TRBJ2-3	CASSFGVGGADTQYF	TGTGCCAGCAGCTTTGGAGTGGGGGGGGCTGATACGCAGTATTTT
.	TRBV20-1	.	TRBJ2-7	CSARPAAVPYEQYF	TGCAGTGCTAGACCCGCAGCGGTTCCCTACGAGCAGTACTTC
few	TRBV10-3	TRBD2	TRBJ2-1	CAIIPPLRRGGRSYNEQFF	TGTGCCATCATACCTCCCCTACGGCGGGGGGGCCGCTCCTACAATGAGCAGTTCTTC
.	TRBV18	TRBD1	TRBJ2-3	CASSLTGSRADTQYF	TGTGCCAGCTCGCTGACAGGGTCCCGCGCAGATACGCAGTATTTT
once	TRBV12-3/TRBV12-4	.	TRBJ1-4	CASRLASRQGRTNEKLFF	TGTGCCAGCAGACTCGCGTCCCGCCAGGGTCGTACTAATGAAAAACTGTTTTTT
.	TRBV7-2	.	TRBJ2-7	CASTALLSHSGAHEQYF	TGTGCCAGCACCGCCCTACTCTCACACAGTGGGGCCCACGAGCAGTACTTC
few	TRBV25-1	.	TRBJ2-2	CASSRAGELFF	TGTGCCAGCAGTAGGGCCGGGGAGCTGTTTTTT
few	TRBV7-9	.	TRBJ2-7	CASSVIRVPTYEQYF	TGTGCCAGCAGCGTAATTCGGGTGCCCACCTACGAGCAGTACTTC
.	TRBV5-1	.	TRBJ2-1	CANRKTLDEQFF	TGCGCCAACAGGAAGACCTTGGATGAGCAGTTCTTC
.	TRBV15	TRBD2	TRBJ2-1	CATSRSLAGAGNEQFF	TGTGCCACCAGCAGGAGTCTAGCGGGGGCGGGCAATGAGCAGTTCTTC
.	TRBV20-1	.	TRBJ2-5	CSANRQVQETQYF	TGCAGTGCTAACCGGCAGGTCCAAGAGACCCAGTACTTC
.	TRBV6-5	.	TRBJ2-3	CASSGQVLDTQYF	TGTGCCAGCTCGGGGCAGGTTCTAGATACGCAGTATTTT
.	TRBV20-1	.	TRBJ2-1	CSANPSYNEQFF	TGCAGTGCAAACCCCTCCTACAATGAGCAGTTCTTC
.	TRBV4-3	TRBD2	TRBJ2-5	CASSQGTAGGQYF	TGCGCCAGCAGCCAAGGGACAGCGGGAGGGCAGTACTTC
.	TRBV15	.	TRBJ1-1	CATSRQARGNTEAFF	TGTGCCACCAGCAGACAGGCCAGAGGGAACACTGAAGCTTTCTTT
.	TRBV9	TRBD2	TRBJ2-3	CASSAPAGSHATQYF	TGTGCCAGCAGCGCACCAGCGGGGTCTCACGCTACGCAGTATTTT
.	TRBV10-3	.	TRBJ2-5	CAISKETTQETQYF	TGTGCCATCAGTAAGGAAACTACTCAAGAGACCCAGTACTTC
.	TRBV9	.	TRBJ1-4	CASSPFLKTNEKLFF	TGTGCCAGCAGCCCCTTTTTAAAGACTAATGAAAAACTGTTTTTT
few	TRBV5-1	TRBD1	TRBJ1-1	CASSRDRTGVTEAFF	TGCGCCAGCAGCCGGGACCGGACAGGGGTCACTGAAGCTTTCTTT
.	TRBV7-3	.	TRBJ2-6	CASSFPGLGANVLTF	TGTGCCAGCAGCTTTCCCGGCCTTGGGGCCAACGTCCTGACTTTC
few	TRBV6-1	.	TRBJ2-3	CASSESTVTDTQYF	TGTGCCAGCAGTGAATCGACCGTAACAGATACGCAGTATTTT
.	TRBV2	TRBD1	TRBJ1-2	CASSEGVGGGYGYTF	TGTGCCAGCAGTGAAGGCGTAGGGGGCGGCTATGGCTACACCTTC
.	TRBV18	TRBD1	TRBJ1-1	CASSPSGSLGQGKMNTEAFF	TGTGCCAGCTCACCAAGTGGGTCGCTTGGACAGGGTAAAATGAACACTGAAGCTTTCTTT
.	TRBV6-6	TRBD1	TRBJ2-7	CASSYEVQGYPYEQYF	TGTGCCAGCAGTTACGAGGTACAGGGGTATCCCTACGAGCAGTACTTC
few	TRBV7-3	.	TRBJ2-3	CASSLNGIRAATQYF	TGTGCCAGCAGCTTAAACGGAATAAGGGCGGCTACGCAGTATTTT
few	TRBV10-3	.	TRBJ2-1	CAISESVVGPALEQFF	TGTGCCATCAGTGAGTCGGTCGTCGGGCCGGCATTGGAGCAGTTCTTC
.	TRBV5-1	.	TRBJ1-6	CASSFGLGHGTSPLHF	TGCGCCAGCAGCTTCGGGCTGGGTCACGGTACTTCACCCCTCCACTTT
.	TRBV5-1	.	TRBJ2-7	CASSGGDIDYEQYF	TGCGCCAGCAGCGGAGGGGACATTGACTACGAGCAGTACTTC
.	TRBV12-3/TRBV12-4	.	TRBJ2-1	CASTDTLSSYNEQFF	TGTGCCAGCACCGATACATTGAGCTCCTACAATGAGCAGTTCTTC
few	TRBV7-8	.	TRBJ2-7	CASSPAGPRSSYEQYF	TGTGCCAGCAGCCCCGCTGGCCCTCGGAGCTCCTACGAGCAGTACTTC
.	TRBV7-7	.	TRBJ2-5	CATGNGESSETQYF	TGTGCTACCGGAAATGGAGAGTCCTCAGAGACCCAGTACTTC
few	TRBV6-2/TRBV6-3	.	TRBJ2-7	CASRPLSDLSSYEQYF	TGTGCCAGCAGACCTTTGAGCGACCTAAGCTCCTACGAGCAGTACTTC
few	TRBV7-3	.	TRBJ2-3	CASSLSGRITDTQYF	TGTGCCAGCAGCTTATCTGGGCGTATCACAGATACGCAGTATTTT
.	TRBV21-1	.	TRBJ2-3	CASSKDPRPDTQYF	TGTGCCAGCAGCAAAGACCCCAGGCCAGATACGCAGTATTTT
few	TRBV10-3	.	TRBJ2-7	CAISGATYEQYF	TGTGCCATCAGTGGAGCAACCTACGAGCAGTACTTC
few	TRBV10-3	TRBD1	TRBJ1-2	CAMRDRTNYGYTF	TGTGCCATGAGGGACAGAACTAACTATGGCTACACCTTC
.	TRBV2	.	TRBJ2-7	CASRGSWGSEQYF	TGTGCCAGCAGGGGTTCATGGGGAAGCGAGCAGTACTTC
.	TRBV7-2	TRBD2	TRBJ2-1	CALEGGGSYNEQFF	TGTGCCCTGGAGGGCGGGGGCTCCTACAATGAGCAGTTCTTC
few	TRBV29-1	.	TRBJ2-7	CSVVLDLTYEQYF	TGCAGCGTTGTCTTGGACCTTACCTACGAGCAGTACTTC
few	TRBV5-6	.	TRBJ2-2	CASSLRQWYSGELFF	TGTGCCAGCAGCTTGAGGCAGTGGTATAGCGGGGAGCTGTTTTTT
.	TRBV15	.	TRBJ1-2	CATSRDLTDWWGYTF	TGTGCCACCAGCAGAGATCTTACGGATTGGTGGGGCTACACCTTC
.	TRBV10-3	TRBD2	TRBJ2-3	CAISRRLAGTDTQYF	TGTGCCATCAGTCGGCGACTAGCGGGGACAGATACGCAGTATTTT
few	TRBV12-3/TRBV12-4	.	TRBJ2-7	CASRLSARFTKQYF	TGTGCCAGCCGTCTTTCCGCACGGTTTACGAAGCAGTACTTC
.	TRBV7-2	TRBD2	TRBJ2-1	CASSYRLAGGHKQFF	TGTGCCAGCAGCTACCGACTAGCGGGGGGGCATAAGCAGTTCTTC